This T cell receptor (beta chain) was recorded in a study of control samples from healthy donors and cancer patients. TCRdb's table, derived via immunoSEQ multiplex PCR, lists solely in-frame clones and lacks some. The sample includes 170,000 or so clones, under 95% of them seen just once. The CDR3 consists of 15 residues. With 3 bases removed from V and 6 bases from J, the gap between germline ends came to 15 bases. The germline gives CDR1 SGHTS, CDR2 YDEGEE. Sequenced material: blood. The TCR was taken from a woman between 18 and 29 years old in good health. V gene TRBV5-8 combines with J gene TRBJ2-2, with a tentative D call TRBD1 (5 bases). The DNA for the CDR3 is TGTGCCAGCAGCTACAGGAGCTCACCCTCCGGGGAGCTGTTTTTT. Translated: CASSYRSSPSGELFF.